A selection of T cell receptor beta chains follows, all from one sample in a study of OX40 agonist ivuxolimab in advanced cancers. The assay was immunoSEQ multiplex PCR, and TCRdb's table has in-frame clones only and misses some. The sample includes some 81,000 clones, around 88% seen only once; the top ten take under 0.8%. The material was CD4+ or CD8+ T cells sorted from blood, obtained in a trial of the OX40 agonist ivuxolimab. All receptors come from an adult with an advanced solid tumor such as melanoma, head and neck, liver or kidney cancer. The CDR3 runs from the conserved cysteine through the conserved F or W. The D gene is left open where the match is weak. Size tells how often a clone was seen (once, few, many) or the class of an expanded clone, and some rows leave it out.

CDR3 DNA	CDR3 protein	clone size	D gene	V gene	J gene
TGTGCCAGCAGCCCGGAGGGAGTTTTTTATGGCTACACCTTC	CASSPEGVFYGYTF	NA	NA	TRBV7-2	TRBJ1-2
TGTGCCACCAGCAGAGACCGACAGGGGGTGGGTCGCGCTTTCTTT	CATSRDRQGVGRAFF	NA	TRBD1	TRBV15	TRBJ1-1
TGTGCCAGCAGCTTCCTGATCGGACAGGGGGCGGGGAACACCGGGGAGCTGTTTTTT	CASSFLIGQGAGNTGELFF	NA	TRBD1	TRBV11-3	TRBJ2-2
TGTGCCATCAGCCCGATAGCTTTACACGATGAGCAGTTCTTC	CAISPIALHDEQFF	NA	NA	TRBV10-3	TRBJ2-1
TGCGCCAGCAGGGGGTCCTCGGGGACAGTCGATGATTCACCCCTCCACTTT	CASRGSSGTVDDSPLHF	once	TRBD1	TRBV10-1	TRBJ1-6
TGTGCCAGCAGCTTCAAGACAGGGAGGGATAACTATGGCTACACCTTC	CASSFKTGRDNYGYTF	once	TRBD1	TRBV5-5	TRBJ1-2
TGCGCCAGCAGCTTGGTGGAGGGCCTATCCTACGAGCAGTACTTC	CASSLVEGLSYEQYF	NA	NA	TRBV5-1	TRBJ2-7
TGTGCCAGCACTTATCAAGAAGGCACAGATACGCAGTATTTT	CASTYQEGTDTQYF	NA	NA	TRBV6-1	TRBJ2-3
TGTGCCTGGAGTCAGGCAGGGGGCAACTCTGGGGCCAACGTCCTGACTTTC	CAWSQAGGNSGANVLTF	NA	TRBD1	TRBV30	TRBJ2-6
TGTGCCAGCAGCTTCTCACAGGCCAACACTGAAGCTTTCTTT	CASSFSQANTEAFF	NA	NA	TRBV7-9	TRBJ1-1
TGTGCCAGCAGCCAGCAGAGTGCCACCGGGGAGCTGTTTTTT	CASSQQSATGELFF	NA	NA	TRBV7-2	TRBJ2-2
TGTGCCAGCAGCGGACAAGAGGAGGTTCTCTCCTACGAGCAGTACTTC	CASSGQEEVLSYEQYF	NA	NA	TRBV11-2	TRBJ2-7
TGTGCCAGCAGGGGACGGAGCTCTGGAAACACCATATATTTT	CASRGRSSGNTIYF	NA	NA	TRBV6-6	TRBJ1-3
TGCGCCACCAGAAAGACAGGGGGAAAGAACACTGAAGCTTTCTTT	CATRKTGGKNTEAFF	NA	TRBD1	TRBV4-1	TRBJ1-1